The 20 T cell receptor beta chains listed next were all sequenced from one sample in a study of CD8 T cells in Susac syndrome. Reverse transcription of 0.5 to 1 ug RNA used random hexamers. MiXCR, run by TCRdb on the immunoSEQ multiplex PCR reads, gives a single entry per CDR3 protein. The sample includes some 150,000 distinct CDR3 sequences, around 95% of them seen just once. What was sequenced was CD8+ T cells from PBMCs. Receptors were obtained from a human donor with multiple sclerosis.

This sequence joins TRBV27 and TRBJ2-7, with a tentative D call TRBD2 (6 bases). CDR1 is MNHEY and CDR2 is SMNVEV in the germline V gene (reference sequence). Trimming left V 6 bases short and J 3 bases short, with 15 bases between. The CDR3 extends over 14 amino acids. CDR3 DNA: TGTGCCAGCAGCGGATGGGGCGGGGTCTACGAGCAGTACTTC. The encoded protein is CASSGWGGVYEQYF.

The gene calls are TRBV4-1 and TRBJ2-2, with D possibly TRBD1 on 5 matching bases. This CDR3 has 14 amino acids. Between the trimmed V and J ends, which lost 3 bases and 4 bases, there was a span of 9 bases. Germline CDR1 MGHRA, CDR2 YSYEKL. CDR3 sequence: CASSQGLGTGELFF. The DNA of the CDR3 is TGCGCCAGCAGCCAGGGGCTGGGCACCGGGGAGCTGTTTTTT.

This chain links TRBV19 with TRBJ2-2; D is undetermined. The CDR3 covers 14 residues. Looked up from germline, CDR1 is LNHDA and CDR2 is SQIVND (reference sequence). V was shortened by 0 bases and J by 4 bases, with 6 bases between the two germline ends. CDR3 DNA: TGTGCCAGTAGTATAGATCTCGTCACCGGGGAGCTGTTTTTT. Translated, it gives CASSIDLVTGELFF.

This clonotype showed up just once. This chain links TRBV29-1 with TRBJ1-3; D call uncertain. Germline assignment: CDR1 SQVTM and CDR2 ANQGSEA. The CDR3 consists of 11 residues. The V gene lost 4 bases and the J gene lost 4 bases, with 5 bases spanning the gap. The CDR3 protein is CSVASGNTIYF. CDR3 coding DNA: TGCAGCGTTGCTTCAGGAAACACCATATATTTT.

The J gene is TRBJ2-5, the V gene TRBV7-3; D unclear. In germline, CDR1 is SGHTA, CDR2 FQGTGA. The CDR3 is 13 amino acids. Trimming cost V 5 bases and J 5 bases, with 12 bases left between them. The CDR3 loop is CASSREDRETQYF. The CDR3 DNA reads as TGTGCCAGCAGCCGAGAGGACCGGGAGACCCAGTACTTC.

This clonotype was observed a single time. V and J are TRBV9 and TRBJ1-6; D might be TRBD1 (5 bases). From germline, CDR1 is SGDLS and CDR2 YYNGEE. The CDR3 has 15 amino acids. Between the trimmed V and J ends, which lost 4 bases and 7 bases, there was a span of 15 bases. The CDR3 spells CASSPSPGGNSPLHF. The CDR3 bases are TGTGCCAGCAGCCCGTCTCCGGGGGGGAATTCACCCCTCCACTTT.

The rearrangement links TRBV9 to TRBJ2-2; a possible D gene is TRBD2 (5 bases). This CDR3 has 17 residues. V was shortened by 3 bases and J by 5 bases, with 20 bases between the two germline ends. Germline V gene sequence: CDR1 SGDLS, CDR2 YYNGEE. CDR3 protein: CASSAVGRERRTGELFF. CDR3 sequence (DNA): TGTGCCAGCAGCGCAGTAGGAAGGGAAAGGAGGACCGGGGAGCTGTTTTTT.

CDR3 sequence (DNA): TGTGCCAGCAGCCAAGCGGCGGGACTAGCGTCCTACAATGAGCAGTTCTTC. Its translation: CASSQAAGLASYNEQFF. The chain carries TRBV3-1 and TRBJ2-1; the match to TRBD2 covers 10 bases. After removal of 1 base from V and 1 base from J, the junction contained 4 bases not matched to a gene. Germline values: CDR1 LGHDT, CDR2 YNNKEL (reference sequence). The CDR3 runs to 17 residues.

The chain has TRBV3-1 and TRBJ2-7, with D unclear. CDR1 LGHDT and CDR2 YNNKEL come from the germline V gene (reference sequence). This CDR3 comprises 13 residues. Trimming pared 5 bases from V and 1 base from J, leaving 9 bases between. CDR3 bases: TGTGCCAGCAGCTCTGGGCTGTCCTACGAGCAGTACGTC. Translating it yields CASSSGLSYEQYV.

The chain uses TRBV29-1 and TRBJ1-3, with D perhaps matching TRBD1 (5 bases). Germline loops: CDR1 SQVTM, CDR2 ANQGSEA. This CDR3 is 12 amino acids long. Trimming removed 7 bases from V and 2 bases from J, with 9 bases in between. Here the CDR3 DNA reads TGCAGCGCCGGGACTCCTGGAAACACCATATATTTT. It codes for CSAGTPGNTIYF.

CDR3 amino acids: CASDRAYGYTF. The CDR3 DNA is TGTGCCAGCGACAGAGCGTATGGCTACACCTTC. V usage is TRBV2 and J usage is TRBJ1-2, with a weak D call TRBD1 (5 bases). The length of the CDR3 is 11 residues. Trimming left V 8 bases short and J 5 bases short, with 9 bases between. Germline loops: CDR1 SNHLY, CDR2 FYNNEI.

The genes are TRBV20-1 and TRBJ2-5, with 8 bases identical to TRBD2. The germline V gene encodes CDR1 DFQATT and CDR2 SNEGSKA (reference sequence). There are 13 residues in the CDR3. The chain's CDR3 is CKAAAGESGAQYF. CDR3 sequence (DNA): TGCAAAGCCGCAGCGGGGGAGTCAGGGGCCCAGTACTTC.

CDR3 sequence: CASSLSSLNTEAFF. The CDR3 DNA reads TGTGCCAGCAGTTTGTCCAGCTTGAACACTGAAGCTTTCTTT. The chain has TRBV12-3 or TRBV12-4 and TRBJ1-1, with no clear D. The CDR3 is 14 amino acids. V was cut by 3 bases and J by 0 bases, with 8 bases left in between.

The chain uses TRBV2 and TRBJ2-7, with D possibly matching TRBD1 (6 bases). Germline V gene sequence: CDR1 SNHLY, CDR2 FYNNEI. The CDR3 length is 15 residues. V was pared by 3 bases and J by 2 bases, with 14 bases between. This CDR3 is CASSDIRDTTYEQYF. The CDR3 nucleotides read TGTGCCAGCAGTGATATAAGGGACACTACCTACGAGCAGTACTTC.

This clonotype appeared once. This chain connects TRBV30 to TRBJ1-1, with D possibly being TRBD1 (6 bases). This CDR3 has 14 amino acids. Trimming pared 0 bases from V and 5 bases from J, leaving 13 bases between. Germline V CDR1 and CDR2: GTSNPN, SVGIG (reference sequence). CDR3 bases: TGTGCCTGGAGTGTGGGTAGGGGGTGGACTGAAGCTTTCTTT. Amino acid sequence: CAWSVGRGWTEAFF.

The V and J genes are TRBV29-1 and TRBJ2-1; D is possibly TRBD2 (6 bases). The CDR3 sequence is 15 residues long. Germline V CDR1 and CDR2: SQVTM, ANQGSEA. Trimming cost V 8 bases and J 9 bases, with 26 bases left between them. Written as DNA, the CDR3 is TGCAGCATCCCCGCAGAACTAGCAGACGGGCCTGAGCAGTTCTTC. The encoded protein is CSIPAELADGPEQFF.

This chain joins TRBV11-2 and TRBJ2-2; 13 nucleotides match TRBD2. V lost 9 bases to trimming and J lost 5 bases; unmatched junction nucleotides: 15. Germline V gene lookup returns CDR1 SGHAT and CDR2 FQNNGV. The CDR3 sequence is 18 residues long. As DNA, the CDR3 is TGTGCCAGTAGTCGTAGGACTAGCGGGGGCCTGTGGACCGGGGAGCTGTTTTTT. Encoded protein: CASSRRTSGGLWTGELFF.

V and J are TRBV20-1 and TRBJ2-1; D not certain. CDR3 length equals 14 residues. Looked up from germline, CDR1 is DFQATT and CDR2 is SNEGSKA (reference sequence). Deletions cut 5 bases from V and 0 bases from J, with 11 bases between. The CDR3 region is CSALGIGSYNEQFF. The CDR3 bases are TGCAGTGCTTTAGGGATTGGCTCCTACAATGAGCAGTTCTTC.

V usage is TRBV3-1 and J usage is TRBJ2-7, with D unresolved. Trimming pared 0 bases from V and 3 bases from J, leaving 12 bases between. Germline CDR1 and CDR2: LGHDT and YNNKEL (reference sequence). CDR3 length equals 15 residues. CDR3 nucleotides: TGTGCCAGCAGCCAAGACGCCAGTACTTTCTACGAGCAGTACTTC. Its protein product is CASSQDASTFYEQYF.

The chain couples TRBV20-1 to TRBJ2-1; the D gene is possibly TRBD1 (5 bases). Germline V gene data show CDR1 as DFQATT and CDR2 as SNEGSKA (reference sequence). The V end lost 6 bases, the J end lost 13 bases, and 22 bases lay between the germline ends. This CDR3 is built from 13 residues. Written as DNA, the CDR3 is TGCAGTGCCCGAATCGGACAAAATGAGCATCAGTTCTTC. Translated, it gives CSARIGQNEHQFF.